The present entry profiles one T cell receptor (beta chain) with its context. This record comes from a study of shared clonotypes between healthy human individuals. The CDR3 totals 13 residues. Trimming pared 3 bases from V and 4 bases from J, leaving 11 bases between. Per germline, CDR1 SGHNT and CDR2 YYREEE (reference sequence). Some clones are missing from TCRdb's copy, which holds only in-frame ones; the method was immunoSEQ multiplex PCR. The sample yields approximately 110,000 clones, about 70% seen once. The receptor comes from a woman in her thirties in good health. The V call is TRBV5-4, the J call TRBJ2-7, with TRBD2 as a possible D gene (5 bases). Sample: memory CD8+ T cells sorted from blood. The subset here: CD45RO+ cells pooled with CCR7-negative TemRA cells. DNA for the CDR3: TGTGCCAGCAGCTGGGCGGCGGGTTACGAGCAGTACTTC. As protein: CASSWAAGYEQYF. Variable domain in full (rest from reference TRBV5-4 and TRBJ2-7): ETGVTQSPTHLIKTRGQQVTLRCSSQSGHNTVSWYQQALGQGPQFIFQYYREEENGRGNFPPRFSGLQFPNYSSELNVNALELDDSALYLCASSWAAGYEQYFGPGTRLTVT.